The clone carrying this T cell receptor (beta chain) was found once. Its antigen is as yet unknown. The repertoire was sequenced with immunoSEQ multiplex PCR; TCRdb's copy has only in-frame clones and lacks some. The data show some 57,000 clones, approximately 86% seen once. The entry originates in a study of OX40 agonist ivuxolimab in advanced cancers. At the level of the study: Hepatocellular carcinoma, melanoma, renal cell or head and neck cancer occurred in dose-escalation patients. Of mixed ages from about 20 to 80 and averaging approximately 60 years, the group was approximately 80% male. Broader study findings: The expanded peripheral T cells' antigen specificity was not determined.

The junction had 4 bases not matched to a gene; V was cut back by 0 bases and J by 6 bases. The CDR3 runs to 15 residues. Looked up from germline, CDR1 is LGHNA and CDR2 is YSLEER. The receptor's source is an adult with an advanced solid tumor such as melanoma, head and neck, liver or kidney cancer. The genes are TRBV4-3 and TRBJ2-7, with 11 nucleotides matching TRBD2. The sample in question was CD4+ or CD8+ T cells sorted from blood, obtained in a trial of the OX40 agonist ivuxolimab. CDR3 in amino acids: CASSQDRLAGLEQYF. For the CDR3, the DNA is TGCGCCAGCAGCCAAGATAGACTAGCGGGGCTCGAGCAGTACTTC.